This record looks at one T cell receptor beta chain sequence and its context. Its antigen remains unknown. These data belong to a study of shared clonotypes between healthy human individuals. V was shortened by 2 bases and J by 1 base, with 9 bases between the two germline ends. The CDR3 is made up of 14 amino acids. From germline, CDR1 is SGHTA and CDR2 FQGNSA. As defined, naive CD8 cells were CD45RO-negative and positively selected for CCR7, with terminally differentiated effector memory CD45RA+ cells excluded. Study outcomes and limitations: Only blood underwent sampling, and tissue repertoires likely differ. The study's rarefaction showed incomplete sorted-subset sequencing despite large depth.

An even split of each subset's genomic DNA across several immunoSEQ plates was performed. Sorted-subset replicate PCR reactions were performed with roughly 200 ng DNA, corresponding to tens of thousands of T cell genomes. Produced via immunoSEQ multiplex PCR; TCRdb's table is partial and in-frame only. The sample contains around 2,100,000 clones, about 95% of which appear only once. This clonotype was obtained from a man between 18 and 29 years old in good health. The gene calls are TRBV7-2 and TRBJ2-7; D is ambiguous. Sequenced sample: naive CD8+ T cells sorted from blood. CDR3 in DNA: TGTGCCAGCAGCTTATTCCCGGTGTCCTACGAGCAGTACTTC. Amino acids: CASSLFPVSYEQYF.